This TCR beta chain was profiled in a study of blood T cells in healthy people across ages. General observations from the study: Reliance upon unsorted PBMCs precluded definitive naive versus antigen-experienced comparison.

The authors ran a second PCR of about 7 to 12 cycles using a sample-barcoded 5' primer and a J-beta primer mix. Tagging of each cDNA molecule was performed by a template-switch adaptor with 12 random nucleotides. Via MiXCR, TCRdb re-called the 5' RACE reads, giving one row per CDR3 protein. The sample records about 1.5 million distinct CDR3 sequences, 35% to 45% being singletons. This clonotype occurred many times. Its antigen is not known. Material for sequencing was blood. The TCR originated in a woman aged 18-29 years in good health.

The CDR3 loop reads CSVTSGSGEQYF. The CDR3 coding sequence is TGCAGCGTTACGAGCGGGAGTGGCGAGCAGTACTTC. The rearrangement joins TRBV29-1 to TRBJ2-7, with 8 bases matching TRBD2. Germline values: CDR1 SQVTM, CDR2 ANQGSEA. The CDR3 totals 12 residues. The ends lost 5 bases at V and 6 bases at J; junction bases unmatched: 6.